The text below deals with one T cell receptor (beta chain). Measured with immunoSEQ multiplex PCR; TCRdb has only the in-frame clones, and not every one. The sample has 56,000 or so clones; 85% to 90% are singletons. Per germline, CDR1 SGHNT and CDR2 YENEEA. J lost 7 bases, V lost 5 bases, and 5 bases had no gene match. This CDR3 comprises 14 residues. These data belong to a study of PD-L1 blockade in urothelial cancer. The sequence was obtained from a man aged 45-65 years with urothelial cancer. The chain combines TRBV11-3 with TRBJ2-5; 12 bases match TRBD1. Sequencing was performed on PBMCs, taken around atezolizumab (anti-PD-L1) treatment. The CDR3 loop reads CASSMGTGGGTQYF. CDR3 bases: TGTGCCAGCAGCATGGGGACAGGGGGCGGGACCCAGTACTTC.